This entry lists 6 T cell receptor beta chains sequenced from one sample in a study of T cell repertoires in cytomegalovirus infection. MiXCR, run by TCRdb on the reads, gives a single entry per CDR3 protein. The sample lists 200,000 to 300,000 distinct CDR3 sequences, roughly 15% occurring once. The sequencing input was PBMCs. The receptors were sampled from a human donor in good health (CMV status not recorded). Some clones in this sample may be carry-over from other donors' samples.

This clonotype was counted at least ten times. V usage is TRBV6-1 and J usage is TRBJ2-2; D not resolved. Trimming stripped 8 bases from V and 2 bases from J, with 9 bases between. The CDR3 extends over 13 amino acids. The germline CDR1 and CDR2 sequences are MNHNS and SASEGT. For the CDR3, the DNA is TGTGCCAGCCTAGACGGAAACACCGGGGAGCTGTTTTTT. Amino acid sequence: CASLDGNTGELFF.

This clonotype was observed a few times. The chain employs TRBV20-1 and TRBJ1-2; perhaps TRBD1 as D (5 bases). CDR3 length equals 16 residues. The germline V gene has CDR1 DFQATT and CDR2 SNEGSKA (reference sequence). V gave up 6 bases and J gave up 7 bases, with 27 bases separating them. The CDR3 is CSAPSPLHRIDIGYTF. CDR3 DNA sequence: TGCAGTGCCCCTTCGCCCTTGCACAGGATTGATATTGGCTACACCTTC.

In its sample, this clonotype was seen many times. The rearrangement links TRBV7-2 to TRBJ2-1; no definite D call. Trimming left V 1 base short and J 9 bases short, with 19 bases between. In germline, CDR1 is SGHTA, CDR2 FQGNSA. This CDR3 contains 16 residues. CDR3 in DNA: TGTGCCAGCAGCTTAGATCAGTTCGGCCCCTCCGGTGAGCAGTTCTTC. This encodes CASSLDQFGPSGEQFF.

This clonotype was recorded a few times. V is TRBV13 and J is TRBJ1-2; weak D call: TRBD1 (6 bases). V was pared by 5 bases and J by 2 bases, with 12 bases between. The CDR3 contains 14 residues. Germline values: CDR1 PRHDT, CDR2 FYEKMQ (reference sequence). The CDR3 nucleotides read TGTGCCAGCAGCCCCGGACAGACAAACTATGGCTACACCTTC. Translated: CASSPGQTNYGYTF.

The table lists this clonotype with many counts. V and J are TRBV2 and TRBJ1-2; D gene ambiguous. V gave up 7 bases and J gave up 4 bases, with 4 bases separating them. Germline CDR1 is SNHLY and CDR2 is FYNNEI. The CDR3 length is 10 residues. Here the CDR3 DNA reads TGTGCCAGCACTCCCTATGGCTACACCTTC. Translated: CASTPYGYTF. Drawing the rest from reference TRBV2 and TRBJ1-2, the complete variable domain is EPEVTQTPSHQVTQMGQEVILRCVPISNHLYFYWYRQILGQKVEFLVSFYNNEISEKSEIFDDQFSVERPDGSNFTLKIRSTKLEDSAMYFCASTPYGYTFGSGTRLTVV.

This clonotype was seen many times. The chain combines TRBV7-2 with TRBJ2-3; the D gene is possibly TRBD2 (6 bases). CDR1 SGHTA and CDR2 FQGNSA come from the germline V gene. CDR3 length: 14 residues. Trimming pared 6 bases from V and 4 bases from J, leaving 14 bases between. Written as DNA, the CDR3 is TGTGCCAGCAGTGGAGGGGTGCGGGCAGATACGCAGTATTTT. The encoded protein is CASSGGVRADTQYF.